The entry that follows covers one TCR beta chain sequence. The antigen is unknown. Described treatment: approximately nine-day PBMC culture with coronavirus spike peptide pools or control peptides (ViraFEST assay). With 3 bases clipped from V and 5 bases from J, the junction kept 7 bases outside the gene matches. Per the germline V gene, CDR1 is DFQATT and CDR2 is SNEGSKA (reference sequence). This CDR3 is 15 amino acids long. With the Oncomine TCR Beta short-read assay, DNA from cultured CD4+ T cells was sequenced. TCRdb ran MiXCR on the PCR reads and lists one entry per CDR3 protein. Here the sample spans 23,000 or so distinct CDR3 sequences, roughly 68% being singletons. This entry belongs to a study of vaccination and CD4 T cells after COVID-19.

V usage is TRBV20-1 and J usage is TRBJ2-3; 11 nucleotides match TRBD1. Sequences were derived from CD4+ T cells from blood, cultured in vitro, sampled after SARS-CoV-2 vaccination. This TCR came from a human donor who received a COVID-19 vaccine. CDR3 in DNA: TGCAGTGCTAGCCCAAAGGACAGGGGGCTAGATACGCAGTATTTT. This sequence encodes CSASPKDRGLDTQYF.